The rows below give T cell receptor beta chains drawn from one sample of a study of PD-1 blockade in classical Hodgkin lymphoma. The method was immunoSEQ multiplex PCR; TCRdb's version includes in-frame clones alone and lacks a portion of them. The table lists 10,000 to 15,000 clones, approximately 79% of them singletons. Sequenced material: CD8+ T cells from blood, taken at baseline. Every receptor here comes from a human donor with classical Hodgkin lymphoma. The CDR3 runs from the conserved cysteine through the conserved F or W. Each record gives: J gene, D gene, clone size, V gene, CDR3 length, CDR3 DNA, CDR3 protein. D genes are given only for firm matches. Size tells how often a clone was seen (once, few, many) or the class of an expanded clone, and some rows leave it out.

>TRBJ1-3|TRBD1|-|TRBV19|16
TGTGCCAGTAGTATCGGACAGGGGATTTCTGGAAACACCATATATTTT
CASSIGQGISGNTIYF
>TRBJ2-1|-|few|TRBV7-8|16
TGTGCCAGCAGCTTAGTCGGGTCCTCCACCTTGAGTGAGCAGTTCTTC
CASSLVGSSTLSEQFF
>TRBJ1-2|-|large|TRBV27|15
TGTGCCAGCAGTGCCCTCCTTGGGGGGGCGGCGGGCTACACCTTC
CASSALLGGAAGYTF
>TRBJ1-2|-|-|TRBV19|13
TGTGCCAGTAGTATAGGGTCGAACTATGGCTACACCTTC
CASSIGSNYGYTF
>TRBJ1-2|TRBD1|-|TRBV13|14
TGTGCCAGCAGGGGACAGGGGGCGATCGATGGCTACACCTTC
CASRGQGAIDGYTF
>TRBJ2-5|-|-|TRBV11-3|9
TGTGCCAGCAGCTTAGTCTGGGACTTC
CASSLVWDF
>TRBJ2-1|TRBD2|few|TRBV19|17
TGTGCCAGTAGTATATGGACTAGCGGGGGGGCGTACAATGAGCAGTTCTTC
CASSIWTSGGAYNEQFF
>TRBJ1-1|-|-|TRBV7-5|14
TGTGCCAGCAGCTTGTTTGACGGCGGGGGTGAAGCTTTCTTT
CASSLFDGGGEAFF
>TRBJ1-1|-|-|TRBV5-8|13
TGTGCCAGCACGCTAGAGTTCGACACTGAAGCTTTCTTT
CASTLEFDTEAFF
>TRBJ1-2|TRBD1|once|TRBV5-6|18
TGTGCCAGCAGCTTGGTTCGGGCAGGGGGCCCGAAGGGATTCGGCTACACCTTC
CASSLVRAGGPKGFGYTF
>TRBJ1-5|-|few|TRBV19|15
TGTGCCAGTAGTATGGGCAGGGCGACGAGTCAGCCCCAGCATTTT
CASSMGRATSQPQHF
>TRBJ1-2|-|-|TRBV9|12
TGTGCCAGCGATAGGGGTGACTATGGCTACACCTTC
CASDRGDYGYTF
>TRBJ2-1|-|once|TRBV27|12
TGTGCCAGCAGTCCGAGGGGTGAAGAGCAGTTCTTC
CASSPRGEEQFF
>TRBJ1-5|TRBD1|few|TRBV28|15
TGTGCCAGCAGATCGGACAGGCTTAGCAATCAGCCCCAGCATTTT
CASRSDRLSNQPQHF
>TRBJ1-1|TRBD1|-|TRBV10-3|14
TGTGCCATCAGTGGGGGACAGGGGGGCACTGAAGCTTTCTTT
CAISGGQGGTEAFF
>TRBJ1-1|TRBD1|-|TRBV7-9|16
TGTGCCAGCAGCCCCCAGCTACCGGGACAGTGGGGTGAAGCTTTCTTT
CASSPQLPGQWGEAFF
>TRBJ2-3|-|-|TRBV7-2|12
TGTGCCAGCAGCTTAGAACCAGATACGCAGTATTTT
CASSLEPDTQYF
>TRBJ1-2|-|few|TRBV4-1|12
TGCGCCAGCAGCCTAACTAACTATGGCTACACCTTC
CASSLTNYGYTF
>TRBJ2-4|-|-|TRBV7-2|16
TGTGCCAGCAGTTCCAGCGGGACAGTAGCCAAAAACATTCAGTACTTC
CASSSSGTVAKNIQYF
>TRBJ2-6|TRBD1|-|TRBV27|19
TGTGCCAGCAGCCATCCACAGGGGGCTAAATTCTCTGGGGCCAACGTCCTGACTTTC
CASSHPQGAKFSGANVLTF
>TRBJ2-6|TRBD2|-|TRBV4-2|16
TGTGCCAGCAGCCAAGAGAGCGGGACCGGGGCCAACGTCCTGACTTTC
CASSQESGTGANVLTF
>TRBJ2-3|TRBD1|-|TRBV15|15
TGTGCCACCAGCGGCGGGACAGGGGCTCCAGATACGCAGTATTTT
CATSGGTGAPDTQYF
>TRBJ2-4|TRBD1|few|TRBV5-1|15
TGCGCCAGCAGCCCTTCGGGACAGAGCAAAAACATTCAGTACTTC
CASSPSGQSKNIQYF
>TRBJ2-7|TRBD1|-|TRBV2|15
TGTGCCAGCAGCACACCCGGGACAGGGAGCTACGAGCAGTACTTC
CASSTPGTGSYEQYF
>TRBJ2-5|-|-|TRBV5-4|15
TGTGCCAGCATCATGTGGGGGGACACTCAAGAGACCCAGTACTTC
CASIMWGDTQETQYF
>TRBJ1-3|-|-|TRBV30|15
TGTGCCTGGAGTAATTTGGGGGACACTGGAAACACCATATATTTT
CAWSNLGDTGNTIYF
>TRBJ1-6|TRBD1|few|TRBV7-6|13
TGTGCCAGCAGTGACAGGGGGGACTCACCCCTCCACTTT
CASSDRGDSPLHF
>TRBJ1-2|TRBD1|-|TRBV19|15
TGTGCCAGTACCACGGACAGGGCGGGGCTCTATGGCTACACCTTC
CASTTDRAGLYGYTF
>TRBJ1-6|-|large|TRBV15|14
TGTGCCACCAGCGGGGGGGCTACCAATTCACCCCTCCACTTT
CATSGGATNSPLHF
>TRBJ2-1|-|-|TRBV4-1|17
TGCGCCAGCAGCCAAGATCGAGGGGCTAGCTCCTACAATGAGCAGTTCTTC
CASSQDRGASSYNEQFF
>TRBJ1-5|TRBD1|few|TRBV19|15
TGTGCCAGTAGTGTCGGGACAGGGGGTAATCAGCCCCAGCATTTT
CASSVGTGGNQPQHF
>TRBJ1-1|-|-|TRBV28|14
TGTGCCAGCAGTTATGGCTACATGAACACTGAAGCTTTCTTT
CASSYGYMNTEAFF
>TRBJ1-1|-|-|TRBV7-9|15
TGTGCCAGCAGCTTAGCTGCAGTGCTGAGCACTGAAGCTTTCTTT
CASSLAAVLSTEAFF
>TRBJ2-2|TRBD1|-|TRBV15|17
TGTGCCACCAGGCCTGAAACCGGGACAGATAATCTCGGGGAGCTGTTTTTT
CATRPETGTDNLGELFF
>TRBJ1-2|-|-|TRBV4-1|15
TGCGCCAGCAGCCAAGGAAATTGGGCCAACTATGGCTACACCTTC
CASSQGNWANYGYTF
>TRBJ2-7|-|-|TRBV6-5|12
TGTGCCAGCAGTCCTAGCTCCTACGAGCAGTACTTC
CASSPSSYEQYF
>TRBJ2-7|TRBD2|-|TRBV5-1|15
TGCGCCAGCAGCCTTAGCGGGGGGGCCGCCTACGAGCAGTACTTC
CASSLSGGAAYEQYF
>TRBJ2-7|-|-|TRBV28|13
TGTGCCAGCAGTGCGCGGATAACCTACGAGCAGTACTTC
CASSARITYEQYF
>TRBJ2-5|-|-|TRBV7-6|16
TGTGCCAGCAGCTTGGAGTCACCGCTAGCTTTAGAGACCCAGTACTTC
CASSLESPLALETQYF
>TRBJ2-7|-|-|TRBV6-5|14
TGTGCCAGCACCGCCTTGCCAGGGCTCTACGAGCAGTACTTC
CASTALPGLYEQYF
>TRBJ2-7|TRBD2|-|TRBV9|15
TGTGCCAGCAGCGTTAGCGGGGGGCTCTCCTACGAGCAGTACTTC
CASSVSGGLSYEQYF
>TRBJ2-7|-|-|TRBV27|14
TGTGCCAGCAGCCTCGGGACCGGAACAATCGAGCAGTACTTC
CASSLGTGTIEQYF